The entry below gives a single TCR beta chain sequence along with its context. Its antigen is currently unknown. This CDR3 has 14 residues. Trimming removed 0 bases from V and 1 base from J, with 6 bases in between. Germline values: CDR1 SGHAT, CDR2 FQDESV (reference sequence). This sample was included in a study of cytomegalovirus exposure and HLA in healthy donors. General study points: In a later analysis, parvovirus B19, influenza, CMV and Epstein-Barr virus appeared linked to several top co-occurrence clusters.

PCR employed 60 Vbeta and 13 Jbeta primers. The method was immunoSEQ multiplex PCR; TCRdb's version includes in-frame clones alone and lacks a portion of them. The repertoire includes about 160,000 clones, approximately 86% of them detected once, and nearly 2% sits in the top ten. The chain employs TRBV11-1 and TRBJ1-2; maybe TRBD1 (5 bases). The sample taken for sequencing was PBMCs. The origin of this receptor is a woman aged 18-35 years in good health and CMV-seronegative. In nucleotides, the CDR3 is TGTGCCAGCAGCTTAGCCAGGGATAACTATGGCTACACCTTC. Amino acids: CASSLARDNYGYTF. Based on the CDR3 plus reference TRBV11-1 and TRBJ1-2, the full variable domain is EAEVAQSPRYKITEKSQAVAFWCDPISGHATLYWYRQILGQGPELLVQFQDESVVDDSQLPKDRFSAERLKGVDSTLKIQPAELGDSAMYLCASSLARDNYGYTFGSGTRLTVV.